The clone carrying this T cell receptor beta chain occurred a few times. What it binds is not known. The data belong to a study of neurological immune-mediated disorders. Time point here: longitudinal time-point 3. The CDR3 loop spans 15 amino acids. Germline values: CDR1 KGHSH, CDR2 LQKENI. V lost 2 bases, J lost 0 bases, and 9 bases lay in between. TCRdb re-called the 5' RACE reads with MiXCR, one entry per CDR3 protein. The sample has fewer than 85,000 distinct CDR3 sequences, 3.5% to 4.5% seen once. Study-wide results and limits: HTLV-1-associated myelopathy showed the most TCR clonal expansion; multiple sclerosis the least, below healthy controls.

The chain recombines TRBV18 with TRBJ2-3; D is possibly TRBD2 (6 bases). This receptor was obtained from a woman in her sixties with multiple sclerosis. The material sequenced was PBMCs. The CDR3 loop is CASSPSGTSTDTQYF. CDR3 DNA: TGTGCCAGCTCACCATCCGGGACTAGCACAGATACGCAGTATTTT.